Here is one TCR beta chain with its context. The record originates from a study of blood T cell repertoires in COVID-19. Study at large: The origin of the acute and convalescent COVID-19 samples was the United States, Italy and Spain.

The V gene's germline CDR1 is SGHAT and CDR2 FQNNGV. This CDR3 has 13 amino acids. V was clipped by 3 bases and J by 7 bases, with 12 bases between them. Study processing details: Scientists estimated how many nucleated cells there were by amplifying reference gene primers. Repertoires were generated with immunoSEQ multiplex PCR, while TCRdb's copy carries only in-frame clones and drops some. That table gives V, J and clone size, and the DNA gave D and trimming. The table has roughly 150,000 clones, more than 65% seen once; the top ten hold roughly a tenth. The V and J genes are TRBV11-2 and TRBJ1-2, with a tentative D call TRBD1 (6 bases). Sequenced sample: peripheral blood. The TCR comes from a man between 65 and 85 years old with active or convalescent COVID-19. The CDR3 sequence: CASSLVRGRGYTF. In DNA, the CDR3 is TGTGCCAGCAGCTTGGTCAGGGGACGTGGCTACACCTTC.